These T cell receptor beta chains were read from a single sample in a study of cytotoxic CD8 clonotypes in ibrutinib-treated CLL. TCRdb keeps only in-frame clones here, not all; method: immunoSEQ multiplex PCR. The sample contains roughly 200,000 clones, around three quarters of which appear only once. The specimen was PBMCs, collected after 24 months of ibrutinib treatment. These receptors all come from a human donor with chronic lymphocytic leukemia. The CDR3 runs from the conserved cysteine through the conserved F or W.

v_gene	j_gene	CDR3aa
TRBV7-9	TRBJ2-3	CATGKTSGNTDTQYF
TRBV28	TRBJ1-5	CASTVEPPNQPQHF
TRBV5-1	TRBJ2-1	CASSLVFREQSQGQFF
TRBV19	TRBJ2-3	CASSIRQGFTDTQYF
TRBV7-2	TRBJ2-1	CASSQINEQFF
TRBV18	TRBJ2-5	CASSPPGTLETQYF
TRBV27	TRBJ2-7	CASRTGTVPTYEQYF
TRBV11-3	TRBJ2-2	CASSSPGAGVATGELFF
TRBV6-4	TRBJ2-3	CASSGTGRADTQYF
TRBV9	TRBJ2-1	CASSVGLANNEQFF
TRBV7-8	TRBJ2-7	CASSPIRDLAYEQYF